The 6 T cell receptor beta chains below all came from one sample that was sequenced in a study of OX40 agonist ivuxolimab in advanced cancers. Using immunoSEQ multiplex PCR, the repertoire was profiled, and TCRdb retains in-frame clones only, with some absent. The sample lists 55,000 to 65,000 clones, about 88% occurring once. The material sequenced was CD4+ or CD8+ T cells sorted from blood, taken in a trial of the OX40 agonist ivuxolimab. The receptors here all came from an adult with an advanced solid tumor such as melanoma, head and neck, liver or kidney cancer.

The gene calls are TRBV4-3 and TRBJ1-1, with unresolved D. The CDR3 has 13 amino acids. V lost 3 bases and J lost 1, with 6 bases in between. Germline lookup yields CDR1 LGHNA and CDR2 YSLEER. The CDR3 is CASSHLRNTEAFF. The CDR3 DNA follows: TGCGCCAGCAGCCACCTCAGGAACACTGAAGCTTTCTTT.

This clone was seen only once. The CDR3 DNA follows: TGTGCCGGCGACAGAGGCGAAGAGACCCAGTACTTC. It specifies CAGDRGEETQYF. The gene calls are TRBV7-9 and TRBJ2-5; D might be TRBD1 (5 bases). The V gene lost 11 bases and the J gene lost 3 bases, with 13 bases spanning the gap. Germline V lookup: CDR1 SEHNR, CDR2 FQNEAQ (reference sequence). This CDR3 has 12 residues.

This chain links TRBV29-1 with TRBJ1-4, with TRBD1 matching over 10 bases. This CDR3 region has 12 residues. Looked up from germline, CDR1 is SQVTM and CDR2 is ANQGSEA. V dropped 7 bases and J dropped 12; count of bases not matched to a gene: 8. The DNA of the CDR3 is TGCAGCGGGGGACAGGGGATATTAGAACTGTTTTTT. Translation: CSGGQGILELFF.

The rearrangement links TRBV7-3 to TRBJ1-1; 7 positions agree with TRBD1. This CDR3 has 15 residues. With V trimmed by 4 bases and J by 1 base, 6 bases remained unmatched. Per the germline V gene, CDR1 is SGHTA and CDR2 is FQGTGA. Written as DNA, the CDR3 is TGTGCCAGCAGCTCCCAGACAGGGACGAACACTGAAGCTTTCTTT. Protein: CASSSQTGTNTEAFF.

The V gene is TRBV15, the J gene TRBJ1-1, with D possibly matching TRBD1 (6 bases). V was clipped by 0 bases and J by 4 bases, with 12 bases between them. The CDR3 sequence is 15 residues long. The germline V gene has CDR1 LNHNV and CDR2 YYDKDF (reference sequence). CDR3 DNA: TGTGCCACCAGCAGAGATTGGGGGCCGAGCACTGAAGCTTTCTTT. It yields the protein CATSRDWGPSTEAFF.

This rearrangement joins TRBV15 to TRBJ2-5; D could derive from TRBD1 or TRBD2 (6 bases each). The CDR3 sequence is 15 residues long. With 1 base removed from V and 2 bases from J, the gap between germline ends came to 11 bases. CDR1 LNHNV and CDR2 YYDKDF come from the germline V gene (reference sequence). The CDR3 nucleotides are TGTGCCACCAGCAGAGGGGGGGCCGGACAAGAGACCCAGTACTTC. Its translation: CATSRGGAGQETQYF.